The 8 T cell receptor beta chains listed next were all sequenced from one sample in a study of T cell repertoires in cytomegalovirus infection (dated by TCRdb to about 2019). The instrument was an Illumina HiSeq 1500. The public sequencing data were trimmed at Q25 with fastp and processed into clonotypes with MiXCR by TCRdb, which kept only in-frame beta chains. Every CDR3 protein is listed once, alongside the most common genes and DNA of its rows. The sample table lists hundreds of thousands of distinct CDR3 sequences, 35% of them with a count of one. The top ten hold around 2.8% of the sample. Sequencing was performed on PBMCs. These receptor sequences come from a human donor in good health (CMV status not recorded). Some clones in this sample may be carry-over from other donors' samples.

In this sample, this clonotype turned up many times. The CDR3 protein is CASSLLAGGNTDTQYF. Here the CDR3 DNA reads TGTGCCAGCAGTTTACTAGCGGGGGGCAACACAGATACGCAGTATTTT. The chain combines TRBV7-2 with TRBJ2-3, with 12 nucleotides matching TRBD2. Germline-derived CDR1 and CDR2 are SGHTA and FQGNSA. The J segment lost 2 bases and the V segment lost 6 bases, leaving 6 bases of the junction unmatched. The CDR3 spans 16 residues.

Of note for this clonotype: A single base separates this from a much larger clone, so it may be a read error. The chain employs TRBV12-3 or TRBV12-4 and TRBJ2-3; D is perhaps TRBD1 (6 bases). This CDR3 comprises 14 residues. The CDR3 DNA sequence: TGTGCCAGGAGTTCCGGGACAATATCAGATACGCAGTATTTT. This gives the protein CARSSGTISDTQYF.

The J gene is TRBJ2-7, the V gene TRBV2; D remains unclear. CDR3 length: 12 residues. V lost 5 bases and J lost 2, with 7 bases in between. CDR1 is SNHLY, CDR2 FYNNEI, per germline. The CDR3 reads CASSTTTYEQYF. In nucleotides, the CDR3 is TGTGCCAGCAGTACCACAACCTACGAGCAGTACTTC.

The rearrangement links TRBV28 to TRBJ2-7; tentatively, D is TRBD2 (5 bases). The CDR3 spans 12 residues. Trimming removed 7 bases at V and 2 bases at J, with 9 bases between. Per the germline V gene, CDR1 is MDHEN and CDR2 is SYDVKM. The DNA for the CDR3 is TGTGCCAGCACGGGGTTTGCCTACGAGCAGTACTTC. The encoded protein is CASTGFAYEQYF.

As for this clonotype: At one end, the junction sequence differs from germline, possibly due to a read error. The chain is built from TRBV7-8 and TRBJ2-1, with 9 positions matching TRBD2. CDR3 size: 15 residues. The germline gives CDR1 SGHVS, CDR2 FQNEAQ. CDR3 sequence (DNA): TGTGGCAGCAGCTTAGGAGCTAGCGGGGCCACTGATCAGTTCTTC. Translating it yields CGSSLGASGATDQFF.

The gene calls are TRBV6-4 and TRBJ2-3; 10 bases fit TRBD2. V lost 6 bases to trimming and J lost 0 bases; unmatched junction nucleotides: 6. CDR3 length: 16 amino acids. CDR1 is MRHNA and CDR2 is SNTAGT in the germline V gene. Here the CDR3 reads CASSPGLAYSTDTQYF. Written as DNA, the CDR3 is TGTGCCAGCAGCCCGGGACTAGCGTATAGCACAGATACGCAGTATTTT.

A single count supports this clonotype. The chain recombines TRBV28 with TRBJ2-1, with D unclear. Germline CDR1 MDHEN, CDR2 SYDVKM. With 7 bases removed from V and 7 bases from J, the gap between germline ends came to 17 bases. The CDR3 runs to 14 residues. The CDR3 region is CASIKLAAANEQFF. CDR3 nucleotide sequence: TGTGCCAGCATAAAGCTCGCTGCCGCTAATGAGCAGTTCTTC.

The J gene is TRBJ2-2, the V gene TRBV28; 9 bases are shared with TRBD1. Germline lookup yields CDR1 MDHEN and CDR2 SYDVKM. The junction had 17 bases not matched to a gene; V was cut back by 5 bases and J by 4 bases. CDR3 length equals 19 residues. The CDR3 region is CASSPRPGQGQGGTGELFF. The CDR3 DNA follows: TGTGCCAGCAGTCCCCGCCCGGGACAGGGCCAGGGAGGCACCGGGGAGCTGTTTTTT.